The 20 T cell receptor beta chains below were found in one sample sequenced in a study of regulatory T cells in long-lasting Graves disease. CDR3 regions were amplified by Arm-PCR using iRepertoire HTBI primers to build TCR beta libraries. TCRdb analysed the multiplex PCR reads with MiXCR anew, one entry per CDR3 protein. The sample has 300,000 or so distinct CDR3 sequences; roughly a fifth are singletons. Stated time point: persistent/refractory GD, antithyroid drugs over 5 years with positive TRAb. Extracted PBMC RNA gave rise to the TCR library. Sequences were derived from peripheral blood mononuclear cells (PBMCs), sampled when the disease was refractory, from a patient treated with antithyroid drugs. These TCRs come from a female donor with Graves disease.

This clonotype was seen a handful of times. The chain has TRBV5-1 and TRBJ1-2; the D gene is possibly TRBD1 (6 bases). Germline V gives CDR1 SGHRS, CDR2 YFSETQ. This CDR3 region has 15 residues. Trimming left V 0 bases short and J 2 bases short, with 11 bases between. CDR3 sequence reads: CASSLAQGQNYGYTF. The CDR3 nucleotides read TGCGCCAGCAGCTTGGCCCAGGGACAAAACTATGGCTACACCTTC.

The table lists this clonotype with a few counts. The genes are TRBV5-6 and TRBJ2-5; D unresolved. Germline-derived CDR1 and CDR2 are SGHDT and YYEEEE. V gave up 0 bases and J gave up 5 bases, with 8 bases separating them. CDR3 length equals 13 residues. The CDR3, as DNA: TGTGCCAGCAGCTTGGCGGCAGAGGAGACCCAGTACTTC. Encoded protein: CASSLAAEETQYF.

The rearrangement joins TRBV3-1 to TRBJ2-7, with 9 bases lining up with TRBD2. The ends lost 0 bases at V and 2 bases at J; junction bases unmatched: 5. The CDR3 runs to 16 residues. Germline V gives CDR1 LGHDT, CDR2 YNNKEL (reference sequence). CDR3 amino acids: CASSQDGIAGAYEQYF. As DNA, the CDR3 is TGTGCCAGCAGCCAAGATGGTATAGCGGGGGCCTACGAGCAGTACTTC.

In its sample, this clonotype was seen many times. The genes are TRBV28 and TRBJ2-7, with D possibly being TRBD2 (5 bases). Trimming left V 4 bases short and J 0 bases short, with 13 bases between. This CDR3 is built from 15 residues. Germline V gives CDR1 MDHEN, CDR2 SYDVKM. CDR3 loop: CASSSYTDFSYEQYF. The CDR3 DNA follows: TGTGCCAGCAGTTCTTACACGGACTTCTCCTACGAGCAGTACTTC.

This clonotype has a handful of counts. Its ends do not fully match the called genes, so a read error is possible. The V and J genes are TRBV11-2 and TRBJ2-3, with D maybe TRBD1 (6 bases). Per germline, CDR1 SGHAT and CDR2 FQNNGV. The CDR3 runs to 14 residues. Written as DNA, the CDR3 is TGTGCCAACAGCTCACTCAGGGGTTCAGATACGCAGTATTTT. This encodes CANSSLRGSDTQYF.

This clonotype was observed many times. At one of its ends the junction is not consistent with the germline gene, which may arise from a read error. The chain combines TRBV7-7 with TRBJ1-4, with a weak D call TRBD1 (5 bases). The length of the CDR3 is 13 residues. The germline V gene has CDR1 SSHAT and CDR2 FNYEAQ (reference sequence). CDR3 loop: CASSPGPASRLFF. The CDR3 DNA reads as TGTGCTAGCAGCCCGGGACCGGCTAGTCGACTGTTTTTT.

In its sample, this clonotype was seen a few times. The chain carries TRBV7-3 and TRBJ1-1; weak D call: TRBD1 (5 bases). Germline CDR1 SGHTA, CDR2 FQGTGA. Trimming cost V 6 bases and J 8 bases, with 10 bases left between them. The CDR3 runs 11 residues. The CDR3 region is CASSGGGEAFF. The CDR3 bases are TGTGCCAGCAGTGGGGGGGGGGAAGCTTTCTTT.

This clonotype has just a few counts. V usage is TRBV7-9 and J usage is TRBJ2-7; TRBD1 might be the D (5 bases). V shed 5 bases and J shed 4 bases, with 15 bases lying between them. The CDR3 length is 14 residues. Germline V gene sequence: CDR1 SEHNR, CDR2 FQNEAQ (reference sequence). The CDR3 DNA sequence: TGTGCCAGCAGCCAGGGCCTAGAGGATTACGAGCAGTACTTC. Amino acid sequence: CASSQGLEDYEQYF. Filled out from reference TRBV7-9 and TRBJ2-7, the complete variable domain reads DTGVSQNPRHKITKRGQNVTFRCDPISEHNRLYWYRQTLGQGPEFLTYFQNEAQLEKSRLLSDRFSAERPKGSFSTLEIQRTEQGDSAMYLCASSQGLEDYEQYFGPGTRLTVT.

This clonotype has just one count. The J gene is TRBJ2-3, the V gene TRBV7-9; 7 nucleotides agree with TRBD2. Germline-derived CDR1 and CDR2 are SEHNR and FQNEAQ (reference sequence). V lost 3 bases to trimming and J lost 3 bases; unmatched junction nucleotides: 6. This CDR3 is built from 15 residues. The DNA of the CDR3 is TGTGCCAGCAGCTTCGCTGGGGGGGGTACAGATACGCAGTATTTT. It encodes CASSFAGGGTDTQYF.

As regards this clonotype: The junction differs from germline at one of its ends, possibly a read error. The chain joins TRBV28 to TRBJ2-5; no clear D. In germline, CDR1 is MDHEN, CDR2 SYDVKM. The CDR3 has 13 residues. The CDR3 is CAGGPGYQETQYF. CDR3 DNA sequence: TGTGCCGGCGGCCCTGGGTACCAGGAGACCCAGTACTTC. The full variable domain, in which reference TRBV28 and TRBJ2-5 provide the parts outside the CDR3, is DVKVTQSSRYLVKRTGEKVFLECVQDMDHENMFWYRQDPGLGLRLIYFSYDVKMKEKGDIPEGYSVSREKKERFSLILESASTNQTSMYLCAGGPGYQETQYFGPGTRLLVL.

This clonotype was recorded at least ten times. CDR3 protein: CASSREWVGKNIQYF. The CDR3 DNA reads as TGTGCCAGCAGTCGTGAGTGGGTGGGCAAAAACATTCAGTACTTC. V gene TRBV28 combines with J gene TRBJ2-4, with D unresolved. Germline V lookup: CDR1 MDHEN, CDR2 SYDVKM. The V end was cut by 5 bases, the J end by 3 bases, with 14 bases between. The CDR3 length is 15 residues.

The V gene is TRBV19, the J gene TRBJ1-2; D might be TRBD1 (5 bases). Germline-derived CDR1 and CDR2 are LNHDA and SQIVND (reference sequence). V was shortened by 4 bases and J by 6 bases, with 15 bases between the two germline ends. This CDR3 comprises 14 residues. The CDR3 DNA sequence: TGTGCCAGTAGTAACCCGCTTAGGGGCCATGGCTACACCTTC. This gives the protein CASSNPLRGHGYTF.

This clonotype was seen at least ten times. This rearrangement joins TRBV20-1 to TRBJ1-2; 7 bases map to TRBD1. There are 13 residues in the CDR3. Per the germline V gene, CDR1 is DFQATT and CDR2 is SNEGSKA (reference sequence). The V segment lost 1 base and the J segment 4 bases; nucleotides outside the gene matches: 3. The chain's CDR3 is CSARGQGGYGYTF. DNA for the CDR3: TGCAGTGCTAGAGGACAGGGTGGCTATGGCTACACCTTC.

A few counts support this clonotype. The chain recombines TRBV13 with TRBJ2-7; the D is unclear. V was shortened by 4 bases and J by 3 bases, with 10 bases between the two germline ends. Germline V gives CDR1 PRHDT, CDR2 FYEKMQ (reference sequence). The length of the CDR3 is 13 residues. The CDR3 protein is CASSSGANYEQYF. The CDR3 coding sequence is TGTGCCAGCAGCTCGGGCGCTAACTACGAGCAGTACTTC. Together with reference TRBV13 and TRBJ2-7, the CDR3 gives the full variable domain: AAGVIQSPRHLIKEKRETATLKCYPIPRHDTVYWYQQGPGQDPQFLISFYEKMQSDKGSIPDRFSAQQFSDYHSELNMSSLELGDSALYFCASSSGANYEQYFGPGTRLTVT.

This clonotype has ten or more counts. The chain links TRBV20-1 to TRBJ2-7, with D possibly being TRBD2 (5 bases). This CDR3 region has 14 residues. CDR1 is DFQATT, CDR2 SNEGSKA, per germline (reference sequence). V was trimmed by 2 bases and J by 3 bases, leaving 14 bases between them. DNA for the CDR3: TGCAGTGCTAGATCTGACCGTCGGGACTACGAGCAGTACTTC. This codes for CSARSDRRDYEQYF.

The sample holds many counts of this clonotype. The chain links TRBV7-2 to TRBJ1-2; 8 bases match TRBD1. This CDR3 contains 12 residues. The germline V gene has CDR1 SGHTA and CDR2 FQGNSA. With V trimmed by 6 bases and J by 4 bases, 1 base remained unmatched. The CDR3 region is CASRQGAYGYTF. CDR3 coding DNA: TGTGCCAGCAGGCAGGGGGCCTATGGCTACACCTTC. Variable domain in full (rest from reference TRBV7-2 and TRBJ1-2): GAGVSQSPSNKVTEKGKDVELRCDPISGHTALYWYRQSLGQGLEFLIYFQGNSAPDKSGLPSDRFSAERTGGSVSTLTIQRTQQEDSAVYLCASRQGAYGYTFGSGTRLTVV.

The V gene is TRBV29-1, the J gene TRBJ1-2; the D gene is possibly TRBD1 (5 bases). V shed 7 bases and J shed 2 bases, with 11 bases lying between them. There are 12 residues in the CDR3. Germline-derived CDR1 and CDR2 are SQVTM and ANQGSEA. CDR3 DNA: TGCAGCGGGGGGGACGAGAACTATGGCTACACCTTC. Amino acid sequence: CSGGDENYGYTF. Filled out from reference TRBV29-1 and TRBJ1-2, the complete variable domain reads SAVISQKPSRDICQRGTSLTIQCQVDSQVTMMFWYRQQPGQSLTLIATANQGSEATYESGFVIDKFPISRPNLTFSTLTVSNMSPEDSSIYLCSGGDENYGYTFGSGTRLTVV.

In regard to this clonotype: Possible read error: a much larger clone is one base away. The rearrangement uses TRBV18 and TRBJ1-6, with a tentative D call TRBD1 (5 bases). The CDR3 extends over 13 amino acids. The germline V gene has CDR1 KGHSH and CDR2 LQKENI. Between the trimmed V and J ends, which lost 7 bases and 7 bases, there was a span of 11 bases. Here the CDR3 DNA reads TGTGCCAGCTTACCGAGGGACAATTCACCCCTCCACTTT. It yields the protein CASLPRDNSPLHF.

CDR3 in amino acids: CSVRGMNSPLHF. CDR3 coding DNA: TGCAGTGTGCGGGGGATGAATTCACCCCTCCACTTT. V usage is TRBV20-1 and J usage is TRBJ1-6, with D perhaps TRBD1 (5 bases). The CDR3 totals 12 residues. Per the germline V gene, CDR1 is DFQATT and CDR2 is SNEGSKA (reference sequence). Trimming left V 7 bases short and J 7 bases short, with 11 bases between.

A few counts support this clonotype. The chain carries TRBV7-9 and TRBJ2-7; possible D gene TRBD2, 6 bases. V shed 6 bases and J shed 5 bases, with 20 bases lying between them. Germline assignment: CDR1 SEHNR and CDR2 FQNEAQ (reference sequence). CDR3 size: 15 residues. The CDR3 DNA follows: TGTGCCAGCAGTCATAGGGGACTCAACCTCGACGAGCAGTACTTC. This translates into CASSHRGLNLDEQYF.